The 6 T cell receptor beta chains listed next were all sequenced from one sample in a study of naive CD8 T cells in extremely preterm neonates. Method: immunoSEQ multiplex PCR; TCRdb's copy keeps in-frame clones and lacks some. The sample lists several thousand clones; 95% to 98% were seen once. The sequencing sample was made of naive CD8+ T cells from blood. Every receptor here comes from a human donor in good health.

This sequence joins TRBV18 and TRBJ2-1; the D gene is possibly TRBD2 (6 bases). Per the germline V gene, CDR1 is KGHSH and CDR2 is LQKENI. This CDR3 comprises 16 residues. V lost 2 bases, J lost 3 bases, and 14 bases lay in between. Here the CDR3 reads CASSPSGLAHYNEQFF. The CDR3 DNA reads TGTGCCAGCTCACCATCCGGGCTAGCGCACTACAATGAGCAGTTCTTC. Complete variable domain (other parts from reference TRBV18 and TRBJ2-1): NAGVMQNPRHLVRRRGQEARLRCSPMKGHSHVYWYRQLPEEGLKFMVYLQKENIIDESGMPKERFSAEFPKEGPSILRIQQVVRGDSAAYFCASSPSGLAHYNEQFFGPGTRLTVL.

The V gene is TRBV11-1, the J gene TRBJ2-3; 8 nucleotides agree with TRBD2. The CDR3 has 16 amino acids. V lost 1 base, J lost 3 bases, and 6 bases stayed unmatched. Looked up from germline, CDR1 is SGHAT and CDR2 is FQDESV (reference sequence). The DNA of the CDR3 is TGTGCCAGCAGCTTAGGGGCGGGGGGAAGGACAGATACGCAGTATTTT. Its translation: CASSLGAGGRTDTQYF.

This chain joins TRBV10-2 and TRBJ2-7; possibly TRBD2 for D (6 bases). Trimming left V 0 bases short and J 3 bases short, with 9 bases between. The CDR3 totals 14 residues. The germline CDR1 and CDR2 sequences are WSHSY and SAAADI. The CDR3 region is CASSESGGHYEQYF. In DNA, the CDR3 is TGCGCCAGCAGTGAGTCGGGGGGTCACTACGAGCAGTACTTC.

In nucleotides, the CDR3 is TGTGCCAGCAGCTTAGGGGGACAGAATAATGAAAAACTGTTTTTT. Translated, it gives CASSLGGQNNEKLFF. The V call is TRBV13, the J call TRBJ1-4; 7 bases are shared with TRBD1. Per germline, CDR1 PRHDT and CDR2 FYEKMQ (reference sequence). V was pared by 0 bases and J by 4 bases, with 2 bases of the junction left unmatched. The CDR3 loop spans 15 amino acids.

In DNA form, the CDR3 reads TGTGCCTGGACACAGGGGGCGCGGACTGAAGCTTTCTTT. The encoded protein is CAWTQGARTEAFF. The chain has TRBV30 and TRBJ1-1; 9 nucleotides agree with TRBD1. Per the germline V gene, CDR1 is GTSNPN and CDR2 is SVGIG (reference sequence). This CDR3 region has 13 residues. Germline trimming cut 4 bases from V and 5 bases from J; bases unmatched to any gene: 5.

The chain combines TRBV9 with TRBJ2-7; 10 bases match TRBD1. This CDR3 comprises 16 residues. Per the germline V gene, CDR1 is SGDLS and CDR2 is YYNGEE. Unmatched junction bases numbered 9, after V lost 3 bases and J lost 3 bases. The CDR3 sequence is CASSALSGTGDYEQYV. In DNA, the CDR3 is TGTGCCAGCAGCGCCCTCTCGGGGACAGGGGACTACGAGCAGTACGTC.